These T cell receptor beta chains were read from a single sample in a study of a mutant IDH1 vaccine in newly diagnosed glioma. Antigens of these TCRs are unknown. Only in-frame clones appear in the TCRdb table, and some are missing; sequencing was by immunoSEQ multiplex PCR. Here the sample spans tens of thousands of clones, 70% to 90% being singletons. The sample here was PBMCs, taken from a glioma patient whose treatment included an IDH1 peptide vaccine. The receptors were sampled from a man aged 25-45 years with glioma. CDR3s include the opening cysteine and the closing phenylalanine or tryptophan. The order of the fields is CDR3 protein, CDR3 DNA, clone size, D gene, J gene, V gene. The D gene is left open where the match is weak. Size is stated for part of the rows, as once, few or many counts, or as a class when the clone is expanded.

CDR3 protein: CASSLSGYGYTF
CDR3 DNA: TGTGCCAGCAGCTTATCAGGATATGGCTACACCTTC
clone size: NA
D gene: NA
J gene: TRBJ1-2
V gene: TRBV11-2

CDR3 protein: CSAPSSGNAEAFF
CDR3 DNA: TGCAGCGCTCCGTCCTCAGGGAACGCTGAAGCTTTCTTT
clone size: NA
D gene: NA
J gene: TRBJ1-1
V gene: TRBV29-1

CDR3 protein: CASSLSAQGSAYEQYF
CDR3 DNA: TGTGCCAGCAGCTTGAGCGCACAGGGGTCAGCGTACGAGCAGTACTTC
clone size: NA
D gene: TRBD1
J gene: TRBJ2-7
V gene: TRBV5-6

CDR3 protein: CASSQDPGGRVYEQYF
CDR3 DNA: TGCGCCAGCAGCCAAGATCCAGGGGGCCGTGTCTACGAGCAGTACTTC
clone size: NA
D gene: TRBD1
J gene: TRBJ2-7
V gene: TRBV4-3

CDR3 protein: CAWSVRYNEQFF
CDR3 DNA: TGTGCCTGGAGTGTACGCTACAATGAGCAGTTCTTC
clone size: NA
D gene: NA
J gene: TRBJ2-1
V gene: TRBV30

CDR3 protein: CASSLGQLLTYEQYF
CDR3 DNA: TGTGCCAGCAGCTTGGGACAGCTATTAACCTACGAGCAGTACTTC
clone size: NA
D gene: NA
J gene: TRBJ2-7
V gene: TRBV5-5

CDR3 protein: CASSLVYSNQPQHF
CDR3 DNA: TGTGCCAGCAGTTTGGTTTATAGCAATCAGCCCCAGCATTTT
clone size: few
D gene: NA
J gene: TRBJ1-5
V gene: TRBV28

CDR3 protein: CASSMGLYNEQFF
CDR3 DNA: TGTGCCAGCAGCATGGGACTATACAATGAGCAGTTCTTC
clone size: NA
D gene: TRBD2
J gene: TRBJ2-1
V gene: TRBV5-4

CDR3 protein: CASSRNRGQGEAFF
CDR3 DNA: TGCGCCAGCAGCCGAAATCGAGGACAGGGGGAGGCTTTCTTT
clone size: NA
D gene: TRBD1
J gene: TRBJ1-1
V gene: TRBV4-3

CDR3 protein: CASSFLGRVEGYTF
CDR3 DNA: TGTGCCAGCAGTTTTTTGGGGAGGGTGGAGGGCTACACCTTC
clone size: NA
D gene: NA
J gene: TRBJ1-2
V gene: TRBV28

CDR3 protein: CASSNDRDYEQYF
CDR3 DNA: TGTGCCAGCAGCAACGACAGGGACTACGAGCAGTACTTC
clone size: NA
D gene: TRBD1
J gene: TRBJ2-7
V gene: TRBV2

CDR3 protein: CAWSVGSEAFF
CDR3 DNA: TGTGCCTGGAGTGTAGGATCTGAAGCTTTCTTT
clone size: NA
D gene: NA
J gene: TRBJ1-1
V gene: TRBV30

CDR3 protein: CASSLGTDTQYF
CDR3 DNA: TGTGCCAGCAGTTTAGGCACAGATACGCAGTATTTT
clone size: NA
D gene: NA
J gene: TRBJ2-3
V gene: TRBV27

CDR3 protein: CSALGWSEQYF
CDR3 DNA: TGCAGTGCTTTGGGTTGGAGCGAGCAGTACTTC
clone size: NA
D gene: NA
J gene: TRBJ2-7
V gene: TRBV20-1

CDR3 protein: CASSPPDREGEKLFF
CDR3 DNA: TGTGCCAGCTCACCCCCGGACAGGGAGGGTGAAAAACTGTTTTTT
clone size: NA
D gene: TRBD1
J gene: TRBJ1-4
V gene: TRBV18

CDR3 protein: CASSFNRGWSEAFF
CDR3 DNA: TGTGCCAGCAGCTTCAACAGGGGGTGGTCTGAAGCTTTCTTT
clone size: few
D gene: TRBD1
J gene: TRBJ1-1
V gene: TRBV7-9

CDR3 protein: CASKIRGAQYGYTF
CDR3 DNA: TGTGCCAGCAAAATCAGGGGAGCCCAGTATGGCTACACCTTC
clone size: NA
D gene: NA
J gene: TRBJ1-2
V gene: TRBV6-5

CDR3 protein: CASSLNRGTNEKLFF
CDR3 DNA: TGTGCCAGCAGCTTAAACAGGGGAACTAATGAAAAACTGTTTTTT
clone size: NA
D gene: TRBD1
J gene: TRBJ1-4
V gene: TRBV7-2

CDR3 protein: CASSEGRGTEQYF
CDR3 DNA: TGTGCCAGCAGTGAAGGTAGGGGGACCGAGCAGTACTTC
clone size: NA
D gene: NA
J gene: TRBJ2-7
V gene: TRBV6-4

CDR3 protein: CASSRTSGRNNEQFF
CDR3 DNA: TGTGCCAGCAGCCGGACTAGCGGAAGGAACAATGAGCAGTTCTTC
clone size: once
D gene: TRBD2
J gene: TRBJ2-1
V gene: TRBV7-9

CDR3 protein: CASSFPLLTGTADPYNSPLHF
CDR3 DNA: TGTGCCAGCAGTTTCCCACTCTTAACCGGGACAGCGGACCCGTATAATTCACCCCTCCACTTT
clone size: NA
D gene: TRBD1
J gene: TRBJ1-6
V gene: TRBV28

CDR3 protein: CASSNHGGEQYF
CDR3 DNA: TGTGCCAGCTCAAATCACGGGGGGGAGCAGTACTTC
clone size: NA
D gene: TRBD2
J gene: TRBJ2-5
V gene: TRBV6-6

CDR3 protein: CASSGVDGFSGANVLTF
CDR3 DNA: TGTGCCAGCAGCGGGGTGGACGGATTCTCTGGGGCCAACGTCCTGACTTTC
clone size: NA
D gene: NA
J gene: TRBJ2-6
V gene: TRBV9

CDR3 protein: CATGSYQETQYF
CDR3 DNA: TGTGCCACCGGGTCTTATCAAGAGACCCAGTACTTC
clone size: NA
D gene: NA
J gene: TRBJ2-5
V gene: TRBV7-9

CDR3 protein: CASSGSHNEQYF
CDR3 DNA: TGTGCCAGCTCGGGTTCCCACAACGAGCAGTACTTC
clone size: medium-sized
D gene: NA
J gene: TRBJ2-7
V gene: TRBV14

CDR3 protein: CASSLSHGSYEQYF
CDR3 DNA: TGTGCCAGCAGCCTAAGTCACGGGTCCTACGAGCAGTACTTC
clone size: once
D gene: NA
J gene: TRBJ2-7
V gene: TRBV5-8

CDR3 protein: CASRPLAPNYGYTF
CDR3 DNA: TGTGCCAGCAGACCCCTGGCTCCTAACTATGGCTACACCTTC
clone size: NA
D gene: NA
J gene: TRBJ1-2
V gene: TRBV11-2

CDR3 protein: CASSRFGTDRYGYTF
CDR3 DNA: TGTGCCAGCAGCCGCTTCGGGACAGATAGATATGGCTACACCTTC
clone size: once
D gene: TRBD1
J gene: TRBJ1-2
V gene: TRBV5-4

CDR3 protein: CASSLGGRKQFF
CDR3 DNA: TGTGCCAGCAGCTTGGGCGGGAGGAAACAGTTCTTC
clone size: NA
D gene: TRBD2
J gene: TRBJ2-1
V gene: TRBV7-9

CDR3 protein: CASSLGTSGIEQFF
CDR3 DNA: TGCGCCAGCAGCCTCGGGACTAGCGGGATAGAGCAGTTCTTC
clone size: NA
D gene: TRBD2
J gene: TRBJ2-1
V gene: TRBV5-1